Listed below are T cell receptor beta chains from one sample, sequenced in a study of shared clonotypes between healthy human individuals. TCRdb's copy holds only in-frame clones and misses some; the assay was immunoSEQ multiplex PCR. The sample lists 2 million or so clones, about 94% occurring once. Input material: naive CD8+ T cells sorted from blood. These TCRs come from a man aged 18 to 29 in good health. The CDR3 runs from the conserved cysteine through the conserved F or W. The D gene is left open where the match is weak. Clone sizes are given selectively: once, few, many, or a class where the clone is expanded.

clone_size	cdr3_length	j_call	d_call	v_call	cdr3_aa	cdr3_nt
.	12	TRBJ1-1	TRBD1	TRBV29-1	CSVNTGGPEAFF	TGCAGCGTCAATACAGGGGGCCCTGAAGCTTTCTTT
.	15	TRBJ1-4	.	TRBV27	CASSSAQSGDEKLFF	TGTGCCAGCAGTTCGGCCCAATCCGGGGATGAAAAACTGTTTTTT
.	19	TRBJ2-2	TRBD2	TRBV2	CASSEAVGTSGKITGELFF	TGTGCCAGCAGTGAAGCGGTCGGGACTAGCGGGAAAATTACCGGGGAGCTGTTTTTT
.	15	TRBJ1-3	.	TRBV9	CASSVRTGSGNTIYF	TGTGCCAGCAGCGTCCGGACGGGCTCTGGAAACACCATATATTTT
.	19	TRBJ2-7	.	TRBV10-1	CASIPRGLAGTRCSYEQYF	TGCGCCAGCATCCCAAGGGGGCTAGCGGGCACTCGTTGCTCCTACGAGCAGTACTTC
.	14	TRBJ2-3	.	TRBV4-1	CASSRLGGTDTQYF	TGCGCCAGCAGCCGACTAGGGGGCACAGATACGCAGTATTTT
.	16	TRBJ2-3	.	TRBV5-1	CASSSLAEISTDTQYF	TGCGCCAGCAGCTCATTAGCGGAGATTAGCACAGATACGCAGTATTTT
.	17	TRBJ2-1	.	TRBV19	CASSIDQGAGPYNEQFF	TGTGCCAGTAGTATAGATCAGGGAGCAGGGCCCTACAATGAGCAGTTCTTC
.	15	TRBJ2-7	TRBD2	TRBV29-1	CSVSSGLAMPYEQYF	TGCAGCGTTTCAAGTGGACTAGCAATGCCCTACGAGCAGTACTTC
.	18	TRBJ2-2	TRBD1	TRBV9	CASSPDGPGQGYTGELFF	TGTGCCAGCAGCCCGGACGGGCCGGGACAGGGATACACCGGGGAGCTGTTTTTT
.	17	TRBJ2-7	TRBD2	TRBV14	CASSQDGRVAGMYEQYF	TGTGCCAGCAGCCAAGATGGGAGGGTAGCGGGGATGTACGAGCAGTACTTC
once	14	TRBJ2-5	.	TRBV5-6	CASSLNAGQETQYF	TGTGCCAGCAGCTTGAATGCAGGGCAAGAGACCCAGTACTTC
.	17	TRBJ2-4	.	TRBV4-3	CASSQENLGPGGDIQYF	TGCGCCAGCAGCCAAGAAAACCTCGGGCCCGGCGGGGACATTCAGTACTTC
.	14	TRBJ2-1	.	TRBV27	CASRGLPSYNEQFF	TGTGCCAGCAGGGGACTTCCCTCCTACAATGAGCAGTTCTTC
.	15	TRBJ2-2	TRBD1	TRBV28	CASSRDRGSSGELFF	TGTGCCAGCAGTCGGGACAGGGGGAGCTCCGGGGAGCTGTTTTTT
.	16	TRBJ2-7	.	TRBV6-5	CASSYSKGTQIYEQYF	TGTGCCAGCAGTTACAGCAAAGGGACACAGATTTACGAGCAGTACTTC
.	16	TRBJ1-5	.	TRBV7-8	CASSLEGGSPDQPQHF	TGTGCCAGCAGCTTAGAAGGGGGTAGCCCGGATCAGCCCCAGCATTTT
.	12	TRBJ2-2	.	TRBV10-3	CAIRSWTGELFF	TGTGCCATCAGGAGTTGGACCGGGGAGCTGTTTTTT
.	15	TRBJ2-3	TRBD2	TRBV6-5	CASSGIAGSTDTQYF	TGTGCCAGCAGTGGGATAGCGGGGTCGACAGATACGCAGTATTTT
.	15	TRBJ2-3	.	TRBV5-6	CASNMGTAQADTQYF	TGTGCCAGCAACATGGGGACGGCCCAGGCAGATACGCAGTATTTT
.	15	TRBJ2-7	.	TRBV5-1	CASSFLTGPGYEQYF	TGCGCCAGCAGCTTCCTCACAGGGCCTGGGTACGAGCAGTACTTC
.	18	TRBJ1-4	TRBD1	TRBV5-4	CASSFTGTATYGNEKLFF	TGTGCCAGCAGCTTCACCGGGACAGCCACTTATGGAAATGAAAAACTGTTTTTT
.	16	TRBJ2-7	.	TRBV5-4	CASSLVKGPYSYEQYF	TGTGCCAGCAGCTTGGTAAAGGGCCCATATTCCTACGAGCAGTACTTC
.	14	TRBJ2-3	.	TRBV4-1	CASSVLEDTDTQYF	TGCGCCAGCAGTGTTCTAGAAGACACAGATACGCAGTATTTT
.	18	TRBJ2-6	TRBD2	TRBV5-1	CASSQGLADLSGANVLTF	TGCGCCAGCAGCCAGGGACTAGCGGATTTATCTGGGGCCAACGTCCTGACTTTC
.	14	TRBJ2-1	.	TRBV4-1	CASTPGRSSNEQFF	TGCGCCAGCACCCCGGGTAGATCCTCCAATGAGCAGTTCTTC
.	15	TRBJ2-1	TRBD2	TRBV30	CAWSVGAGGFNEQFF	TGTGCCTGGAGTGTAGGAGCGGGAGGGTTCAATGAGCAGTTCTTC
.	15	TRBJ2-2	TRBD1	TRBV11-2	CASSLGTGGFGELFF	TGTGCCAGCAGCTTAGGGACAGGGGGTTTCGGGGAGCTGTTTTTT
.	12	TRBJ1-1	.	TRBV18	CASSPGNTEAFF	TGTGCCAGCTCTCCAGGGAACACTGAAGCTTTCTTT